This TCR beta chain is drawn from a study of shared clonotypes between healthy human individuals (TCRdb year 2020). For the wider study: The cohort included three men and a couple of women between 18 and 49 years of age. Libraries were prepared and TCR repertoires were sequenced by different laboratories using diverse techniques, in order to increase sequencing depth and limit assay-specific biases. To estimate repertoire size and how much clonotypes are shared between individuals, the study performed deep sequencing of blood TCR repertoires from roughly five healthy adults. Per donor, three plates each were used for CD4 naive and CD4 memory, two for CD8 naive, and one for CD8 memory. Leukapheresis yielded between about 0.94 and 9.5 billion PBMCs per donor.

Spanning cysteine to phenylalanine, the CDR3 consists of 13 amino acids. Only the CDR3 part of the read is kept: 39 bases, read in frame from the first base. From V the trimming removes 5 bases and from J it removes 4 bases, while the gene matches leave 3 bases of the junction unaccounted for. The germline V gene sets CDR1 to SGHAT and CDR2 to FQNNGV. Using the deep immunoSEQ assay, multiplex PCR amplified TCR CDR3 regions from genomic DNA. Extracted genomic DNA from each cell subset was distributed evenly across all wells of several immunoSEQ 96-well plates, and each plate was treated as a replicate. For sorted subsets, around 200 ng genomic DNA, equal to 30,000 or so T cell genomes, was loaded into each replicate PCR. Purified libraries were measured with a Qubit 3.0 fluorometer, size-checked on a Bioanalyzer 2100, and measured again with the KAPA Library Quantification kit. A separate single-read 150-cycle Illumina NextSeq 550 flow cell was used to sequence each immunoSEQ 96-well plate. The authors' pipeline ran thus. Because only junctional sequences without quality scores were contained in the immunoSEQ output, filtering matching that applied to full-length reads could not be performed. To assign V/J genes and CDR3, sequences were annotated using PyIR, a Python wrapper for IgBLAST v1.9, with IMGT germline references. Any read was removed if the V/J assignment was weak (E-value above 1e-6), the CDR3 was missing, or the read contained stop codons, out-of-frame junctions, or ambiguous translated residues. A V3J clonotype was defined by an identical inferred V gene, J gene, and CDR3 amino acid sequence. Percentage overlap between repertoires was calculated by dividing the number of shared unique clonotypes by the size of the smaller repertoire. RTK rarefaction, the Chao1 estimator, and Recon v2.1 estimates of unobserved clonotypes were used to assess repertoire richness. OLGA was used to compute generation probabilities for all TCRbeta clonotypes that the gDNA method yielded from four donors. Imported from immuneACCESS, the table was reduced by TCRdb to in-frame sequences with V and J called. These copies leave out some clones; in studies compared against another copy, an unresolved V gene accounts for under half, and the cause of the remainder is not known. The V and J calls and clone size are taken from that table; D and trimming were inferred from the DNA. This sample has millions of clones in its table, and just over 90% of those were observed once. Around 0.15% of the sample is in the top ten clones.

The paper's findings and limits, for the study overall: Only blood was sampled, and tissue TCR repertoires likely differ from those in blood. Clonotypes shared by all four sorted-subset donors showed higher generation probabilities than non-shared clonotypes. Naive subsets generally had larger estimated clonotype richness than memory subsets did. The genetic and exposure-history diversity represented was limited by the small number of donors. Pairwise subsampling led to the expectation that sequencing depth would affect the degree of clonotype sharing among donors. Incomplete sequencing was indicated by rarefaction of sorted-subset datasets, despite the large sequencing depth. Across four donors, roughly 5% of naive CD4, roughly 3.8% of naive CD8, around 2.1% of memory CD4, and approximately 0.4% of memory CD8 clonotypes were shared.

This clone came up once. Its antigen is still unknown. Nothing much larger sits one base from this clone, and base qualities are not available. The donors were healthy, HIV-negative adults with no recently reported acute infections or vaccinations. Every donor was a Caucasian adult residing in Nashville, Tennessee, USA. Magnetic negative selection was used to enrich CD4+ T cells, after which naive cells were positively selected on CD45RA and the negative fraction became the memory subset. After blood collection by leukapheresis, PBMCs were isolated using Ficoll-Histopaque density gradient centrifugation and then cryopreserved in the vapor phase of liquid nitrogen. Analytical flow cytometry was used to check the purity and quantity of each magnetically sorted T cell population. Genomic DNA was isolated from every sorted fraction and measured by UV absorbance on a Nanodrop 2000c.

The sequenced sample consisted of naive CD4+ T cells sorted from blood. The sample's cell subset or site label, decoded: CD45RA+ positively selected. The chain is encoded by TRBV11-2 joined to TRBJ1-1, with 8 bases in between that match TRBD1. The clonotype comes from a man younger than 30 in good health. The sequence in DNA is TGTGCCAGCAGCACGGACAGGGTCACTGAAGCTTTCTTT. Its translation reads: CASSTDRVTEAFF. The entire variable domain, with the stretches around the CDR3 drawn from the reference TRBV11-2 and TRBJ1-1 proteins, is EAGVAQSPRYKIIEKRQSVAFWCNPISGHATLYWYQQILGQGPKLLIQFQNNGVVDDSQLPKDRFSAERLKGVDSTLKIQPAKLEDSAVYLCASSTDRVTEAFFGQGTRLTVV.